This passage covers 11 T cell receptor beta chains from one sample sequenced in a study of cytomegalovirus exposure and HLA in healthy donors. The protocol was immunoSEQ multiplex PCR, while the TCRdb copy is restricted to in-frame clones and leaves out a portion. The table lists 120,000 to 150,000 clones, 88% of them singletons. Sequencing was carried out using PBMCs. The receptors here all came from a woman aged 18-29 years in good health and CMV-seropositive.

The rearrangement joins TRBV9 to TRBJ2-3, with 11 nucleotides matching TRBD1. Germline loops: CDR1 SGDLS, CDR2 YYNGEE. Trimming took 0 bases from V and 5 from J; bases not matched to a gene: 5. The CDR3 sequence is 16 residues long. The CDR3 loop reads CASSVVGQGAGDTQYF. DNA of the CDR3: TGTGCCAGCAGCGTAGTTGGACAGGGGGCGGGAGATACGCAGTATTTT.

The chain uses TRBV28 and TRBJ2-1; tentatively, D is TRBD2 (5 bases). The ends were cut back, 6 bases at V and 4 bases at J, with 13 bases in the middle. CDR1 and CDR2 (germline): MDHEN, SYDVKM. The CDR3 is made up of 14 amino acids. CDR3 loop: CASRKSGTYNEQFF. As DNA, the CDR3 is TGTGCCAGCAGGAAGTCGGGAACATACAATGAGCAGTTCTTC.

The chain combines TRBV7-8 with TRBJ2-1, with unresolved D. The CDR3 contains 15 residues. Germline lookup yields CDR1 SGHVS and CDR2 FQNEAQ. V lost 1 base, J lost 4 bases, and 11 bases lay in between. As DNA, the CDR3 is TGTGCCAGCAGCTTAGGAGGTCTTTCATACAATGAGCAGTTCTTC. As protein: CASSLGGLSYNEQFF.

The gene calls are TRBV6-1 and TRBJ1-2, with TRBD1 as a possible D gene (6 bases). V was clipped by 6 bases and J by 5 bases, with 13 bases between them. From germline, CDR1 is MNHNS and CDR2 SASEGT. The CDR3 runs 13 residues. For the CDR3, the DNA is TGTGCCAGCAGGGACAGATTCATTTATGGCTACACCTTC. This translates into CASRDRFIYGYTF.

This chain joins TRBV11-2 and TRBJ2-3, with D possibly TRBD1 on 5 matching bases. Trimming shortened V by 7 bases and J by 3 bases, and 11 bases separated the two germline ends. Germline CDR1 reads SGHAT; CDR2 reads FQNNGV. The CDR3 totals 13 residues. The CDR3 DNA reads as TGTGCCAGCACCTTCGCAGGGACAGATACGCAGTATTTT. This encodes CASTFAGTDTQYF.

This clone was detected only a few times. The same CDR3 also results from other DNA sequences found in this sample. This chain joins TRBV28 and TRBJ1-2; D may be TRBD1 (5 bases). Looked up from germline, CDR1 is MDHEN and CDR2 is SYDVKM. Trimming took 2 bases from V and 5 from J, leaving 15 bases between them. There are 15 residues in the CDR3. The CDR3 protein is CASSLVRGSSYGYTF. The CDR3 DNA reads TGTGCCAGCAGTTTAGTAAGGGGCTCTAGTTATGGCTACACCTTC.

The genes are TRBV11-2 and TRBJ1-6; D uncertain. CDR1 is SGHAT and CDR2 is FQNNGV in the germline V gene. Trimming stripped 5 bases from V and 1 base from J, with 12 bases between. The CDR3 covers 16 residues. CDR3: CASSASRGSYNSPLHF. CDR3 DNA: TGTGCCAGCAGCGCTAGCCGGGGATCCTATAATTCACCCCTCCACTTT.

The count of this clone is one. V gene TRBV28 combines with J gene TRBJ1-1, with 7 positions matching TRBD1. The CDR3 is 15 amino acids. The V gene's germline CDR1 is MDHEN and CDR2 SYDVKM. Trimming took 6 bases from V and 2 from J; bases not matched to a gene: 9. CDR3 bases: TGTGCCAGCAGGGGGCACGGGACAGTTAACACTGAAGCTTTCTTT. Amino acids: CASRGHGTVNTEAFF.

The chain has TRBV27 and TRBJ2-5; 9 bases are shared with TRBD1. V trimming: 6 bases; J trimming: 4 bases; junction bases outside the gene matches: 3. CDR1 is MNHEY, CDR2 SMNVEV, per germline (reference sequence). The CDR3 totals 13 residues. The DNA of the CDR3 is TGTGCCAGCAGCCGACAGGGGGTAGAGACCCAGTACTTC. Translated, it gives CASSRQGVETQYF.

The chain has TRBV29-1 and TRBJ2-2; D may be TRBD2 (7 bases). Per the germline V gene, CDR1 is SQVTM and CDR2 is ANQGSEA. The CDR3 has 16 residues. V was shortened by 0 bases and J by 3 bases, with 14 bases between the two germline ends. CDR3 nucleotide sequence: TGCAGCGTTGAAGATAGGGGGGGCGCCGACACCGGGGAGCTGTTTTTT. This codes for CSVEDRGGADTGELFF.

CDR3 amino acids: CASSPRTGDQPQHF. CDR3 bases: TGTGCCAGCAGTCCCCGGACAGGGGATCAGCCCCAGCATTTT. The chain recombines TRBV27 with TRBJ1-5; 9 bases are shared with TRBD1. The V segment lost 5 bases and the J segment 5 bases; nucleotides outside the gene matches: 4. Germline loops: CDR1 MNHEY, CDR2 SMNVEV (reference sequence). The CDR3 spans 14 residues.